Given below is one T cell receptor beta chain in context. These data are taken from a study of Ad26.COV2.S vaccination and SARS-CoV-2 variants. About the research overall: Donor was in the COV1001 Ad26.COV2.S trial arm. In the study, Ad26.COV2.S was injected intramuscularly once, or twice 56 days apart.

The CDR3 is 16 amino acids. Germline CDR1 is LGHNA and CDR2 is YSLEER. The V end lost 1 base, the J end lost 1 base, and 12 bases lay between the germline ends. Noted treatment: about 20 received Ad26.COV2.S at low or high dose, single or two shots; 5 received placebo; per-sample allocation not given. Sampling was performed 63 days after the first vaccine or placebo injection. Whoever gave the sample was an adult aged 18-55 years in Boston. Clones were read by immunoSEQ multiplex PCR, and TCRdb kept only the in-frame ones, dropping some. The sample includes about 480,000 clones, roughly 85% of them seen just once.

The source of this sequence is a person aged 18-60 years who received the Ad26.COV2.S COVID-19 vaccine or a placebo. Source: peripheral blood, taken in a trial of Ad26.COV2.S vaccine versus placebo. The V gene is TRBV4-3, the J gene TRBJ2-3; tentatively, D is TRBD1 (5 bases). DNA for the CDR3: TGCGCCAGCAGCCAAGTATCTACAGGAGGCACAGATACGCAGTATTTT. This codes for CASSQVSTGGTDTQYF.